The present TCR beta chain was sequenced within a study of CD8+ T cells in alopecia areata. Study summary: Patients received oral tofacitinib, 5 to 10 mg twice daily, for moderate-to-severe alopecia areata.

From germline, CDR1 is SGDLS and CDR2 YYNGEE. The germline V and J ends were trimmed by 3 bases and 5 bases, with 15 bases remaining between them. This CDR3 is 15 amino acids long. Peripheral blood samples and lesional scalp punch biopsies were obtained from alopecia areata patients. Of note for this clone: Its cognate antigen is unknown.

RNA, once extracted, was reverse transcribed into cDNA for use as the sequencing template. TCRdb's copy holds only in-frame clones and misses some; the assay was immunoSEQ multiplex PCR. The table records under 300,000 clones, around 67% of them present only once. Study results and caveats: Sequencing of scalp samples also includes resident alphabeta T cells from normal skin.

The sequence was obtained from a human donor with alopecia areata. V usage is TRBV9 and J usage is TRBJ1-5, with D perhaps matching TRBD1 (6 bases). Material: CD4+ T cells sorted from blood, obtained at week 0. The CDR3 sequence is CASSGRAGADQPQHF. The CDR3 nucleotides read TGTGCCAGCAGCGGCAGAGCGGGGGCTGATCAGCCCCAGCATTTT. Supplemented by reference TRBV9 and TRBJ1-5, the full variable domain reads DSGVTQTPKHLITATGQRVTLRCSPRSGDLSVYWYQQSLDQGLQFLIQYYNGEERAKGNILERFSAQQFPDLHSELNLSSLELGDSALYFCASSGRAGADQPQHFGDGTRLSIL.